The next 28 T cell receptor beta chains were all read from a single sample in a study of cytomegalovirus exposure and HLA in healthy donors. Use of 60 Vbeta and 13 Jbeta primers characterized the PCR. Assay: immunoSEQ multiplex PCR; the TCRdb copy retains only in-frame clones and omits some. Seen here are 150,000 to 200,000 clones, roughly 82% observed once, and the top ten hold around 1.6%. Sequencing was carried out using PBMCs. The receptors originated from a woman in her 30s in good health and CMV-seronegative.

The chain combines TRBV27 with TRBJ1-3; D not certain. Trimming pared 3 bases from V and 4 bases from J, leaving 7 bases between. There are 13 residues in the CDR3. Germline values: CDR1 MNHEY, CDR2 SMNVEV (reference sequence). The CDR3 nucleotides are TGTGCCAGCAGTTTCCTCAGAGGAAACACCATATATTTT. The encoded protein is CASSFLRGNTIYF.

The rearrangement links TRBV27 to TRBJ1-5; 10 bases align to TRBD1. Looked up from germline, CDR1 is MNHEY and CDR2 is SMNVEV (reference sequence). The junction had 3 bases not matched to a gene; V was cut back by 5 bases and J by 2 bases. The CDR3 consists of 15 residues. In DNA, the CDR3 is TGTGCCAGCAGTCGGGGGACAGGGGGCAATCAGCCCCAGCATTTT. It specifies CASSRGTGGNQPQHF.

This chain joins TRBV7-9 and TRBJ1-2; the D gene is possibly TRBD1 (6 bases). From germline, CDR1 is SEHNR and CDR2 FQNEAQ (reference sequence). Trimming cost V 6 bases and J 7 bases, with 12 bases left between them. This CDR3 has 12 amino acids. The CDR3 is CASSPGGPGYTF. CDR3 nucleotide sequence: TGTGCCAGCAGTCCGGGGGGCCCTGGCTACACCTTC.

The V call is TRBV19, the J call TRBJ2-1; D is perhaps TRBD2 (5 bases). This CDR3 has 15 residues. Germline V gene sequence: CDR1 LNHDA, CDR2 SQIVND (reference sequence). Trimming took 6 bases from V and 9 from J, leaving 21 bases between them. This chain's CDR3 is CASSTLSDLPFEQFF. The CDR3 DNA sequence: TGTGCCAGTAGCACCCTTAGCGACTTACCTTTTGAGCAGTTCTTC.

V usage is TRBV7-2 and J usage is TRBJ2-3; 9 nucleotides match TRBD2. In germline, CDR1 is SGHTA, CDR2 FQGNSA. The CDR3 spans 16 residues. Unmatched junction bases numbered 8, after V lost 3 bases and J lost 4 bases. In DNA form, the CDR3 reads TGTGCCAGCAGCTTGAGTACTAGCGGGTCTGCAGATACGCAGTATTTT. Translated, it gives CASSLSTSGSADTQYF.

The chain employs TRBV6-4 and TRBJ2-1; the match to TRBD2 covers 15 bases. The CDR3 totals 20 residues. V was pared by 5 bases and J by 4 bases, with 15 bases of the junction left unmatched. The germline V gene has CDR1 MRHNA and CDR2 SNTAGT. The CDR3 protein is CASSNTPGLAGGGLYNEQFF. The DNA of the CDR3 is TGTGCCAGCAGTAACACTCCGGGACTAGCGGGAGGAGGGTTATACAATGAGCAGTTCTTC.

This clone has more than one count but fewer than ten. The chain carries TRBV30 and TRBJ2-3; 8 bases align to TRBD2. The CDR3 totals 16 residues. Unmatched junction bases numbered 8, after V lost 0 bases and J lost 3 bases. The germline V gene has CDR1 GTSNPN and CDR2 SVGIG (reference sequence). CDR3: CAWSVAGVAGTDTQYF. The DNA for the CDR3 is TGTGCCTGGAGTGTAGCAGGGGTAGCGGGAACAGATACGCAGTATTTT.

The CDR3 region is CASSESSGRSETQYF. CDR3 nucleotides: TGTGCCAGCAGTGAATCTAGCGGGAGATCGGAGACCCAGTACTTC. The V gene is TRBV2, the J gene TRBJ2-5; 10 bases map to TRBD2. CDR3 length: 15 amino acids. With 2 bases clipped from V and 5 bases from J, the junction kept 5 bases outside the gene matches. Germline V lookup: CDR1 SNHLY, CDR2 FYNNEI.

This clone has just a few counts. The chain recombines TRBV5-1 with TRBJ2-7, with TRBD2 matching 10 bases. The ends lost 2 bases at V and 0 bases at J; junction bases unmatched: 2. Germline V gene data show CDR1 as SGHRS and CDR2 as YFSETQ. The CDR3 length is 15 residues. CDR3 DNA: TGCGCCAGCAGCTTTAGCGGGGGGTTCTCCTACGAGCAGTACTTC. This sequence encodes CASSFSGGFSYEQYF.

The chain joins TRBV2 to TRBJ2-2, with TRBD2 matching 9 bases. Germline trimming cut 11 bases from V and 5 bases from J; bases unmatched to any gene: 15. The CDR3 spans 16 residues. Germline CDR1 SNHLY, CDR2 FYNNEI. The CDR3 DNA is TGTGCCGTCACGGGTAGCGGGAGCCCGAGGACCGGGGAGCTGTTTTTT. Translated, it gives CAVTGSGSPRTGELFF.

Only a few counts were recorded for this clone. This chain joins TRBV9 and TRBJ2-7, with a tentative D call TRBD2 (5 bases). The CDR3 extends over 15 amino acids. The germline V gene has CDR1 SGDLS and CDR2 YYNGEE. Trimming removed 4 bases at V and 6 bases at J, with 20 bases between. CDR3 loop: CASSKEPTRLFEQYF. CDR3 in DNA: TGTGCCAGCAGCAAAGAGCCAACCAGACTATTCGAGCAGTACTTC.

The CDR3: CASSQFSFYEQYF. The CDR3 DNA reads as TGTGCCAGCAGCCAATTTAGTTTCTACGAGCAGTACTTC. V usage is TRBV14 and J usage is TRBJ2-7; D is unresolved. V was pared by 2 bases and J by 3 bases, with 8 bases between. This CDR3 has 13 residues. Germline V CDR1 and CDR2: SGHDN, FVKESK.

The V and J genes are TRBV7-6 and TRBJ2-7, with no clear D. Per germline, CDR1 SGHVS and CDR2 FNYEAQ. Trimming took off 5 bases at V and 4 bases at J, with 18 bases between the two ends. The CDR3 loop spans 15 amino acids. As DNA, the CDR3 is TGTGCCAGCAGCCTCGACCGAGGCCCACGGTACGAGCAGTACTTC. It encodes CASSLDRGPRYEQYF.

The rearrangement uses TRBV27 and TRBJ2-1; perhaps TRBD1 as D (6 bases). This CDR3 has 13 amino acids. V lost 6 bases and J 7 bases, leaving 13 bases between the germline ends. Germline V lookup: CDR1 MNHEY, CDR2 SMNVEV (reference sequence). DNA of the CDR3: TGTGCCAGCAGCTGGGGGCCCCAGAATGAGCAGTTCTTC. Its protein is CASSWGPQNEQFF.

This chain joins TRBV28 and TRBJ1-1; 7 nucleotides line up with TRBD1. V gave up 4 bases and J gave up 8 bases; unmatched junction bases: 7. This CDR3 comprises 13 residues. Germline-derived CDR1 and CDR2 are MDHEN and SYDVKM. CDR3 sequence: CASSSGQAAEAFF. Here the CDR3 DNA reads TGTGCCAGCAGTTCCGGACAGGCCGCGGAAGCTTTCTTT. The full variable domain, rest sourced from reference TRBV28 and TRBJ1-1, is DVKVTQSSRYLVKRTGEKVFLECVQDMDHENMFWYRQDPGLGLRLIYFSYDVKMKEKGDIPEGYSVSREKKERFSLILESASTNQTSMYLCASSSGQAAEAFFGQGTRLTVV.

This clone was recorded a few times. The chain carries TRBV28 and TRBJ1-1, with TRBD1 identical over 9 bases. The CDR3 totals 17 residues. Losses at the gene ends were 4 bases for V and 6 bases for J; bases not matched to a gene: 15. The germline V gene has CDR1 MDHEN and CDR2 SYDVKM. CDR3 sequence (DNA): TGTGCCAGCAGTTGGTCCACAGGGGGCGCAGGATTCTCTGAAGCTTTCTTT. This sequence encodes CASSWSTGGAGFSEAFF.

This CDR3 is CAWSGGPLYYGYTF. The CDR3 DNA reads as TGTGCCTGGTCAGGGGGGCCGCTTTACTATGGCTACACCTTC. The chain employs TRBV30 and TRBJ1-2; 7 bases map to TRBD1. V lost 5 bases to trimming and J lost 3 bases; unmatched junction nucleotides: 9. Germline CDR1 GTSNPN, CDR2 SVGIG (reference sequence). This CDR3 has 14 residues.

The genes are TRBV2 and TRBJ1-2, with D possibly matching TRBD1 (5 bases). This CDR3 is built from 13 residues. Trimming shortened V by 3 bases and J by 3 bases, and 8 bases separated the two germline ends. Germline values: CDR1 SNHLY, CDR2 FYNNEI. CDR3 region: CASSDRVDYGYTF. Here the CDR3 DNA reads TGTGCCAGCAGTGACAGGGTAGACTATGGCTACACCTTC.

This clone turned up a few times. This chain joins TRBV28 and TRBJ1-6; 8 bases fit TRBD1. The germline CDR1 and CDR2 sequences are MDHEN and SYDVKM. V trimming: 5 bases; J trimming: 8 bases; junction bases outside the gene matches: 5. CDR3 length: 14 residues. Here the CDR3 reads CASSIRTGHSPLHF. CDR3 bases: TGTGCCAGCAGTATTCGGACAGGGCATTCACCCCTCCACTTT.

The chain links TRBV13 to TRBJ1-1; tentative D call: TRBD1 (6 bases). V lost 0 bases, J lost 7 bases, and 6 bases lay in between. Germline V gives CDR1 PRHDT, CDR2 FYEKMQ (reference sequence). The CDR3 length is 12 residues. CDR3 amino acids: CASSLGTGEAFF. DNA of the CDR3: TGTGCCAGCAGCTTAGGGACAGGTGAAGCTTTCTTT.

This clone appeared a few times. V gene TRBV25-1 combines with J gene TRBJ1-1; TRBD1 matches 7 bases. V trimming: 6 bases; J trimming: 4 bases; junction bases outside the gene matches: 14. Germline loops: CDR1 MGHDK, CDR2 SYGVNS. This CDR3 contains 16 residues. The CDR3 spells CASRPPLGGISTEAFF. In DNA form, the CDR3 reads TGTGCCAGCAGACCCCCCTTAGGGGGCATCAGCACTGAAGCTTTCTTT.

The chain combines TRBV29-1 with TRBJ1-4; no reliable D call. The V end lost 2 bases, the J end lost 8 bases, and 12 bases lay between the germline ends. This CDR3 has 13 amino acids. Germline values: CDR1 SQVTM, CDR2 ANQGSEA. Written as DNA, the CDR3 is TGCAGCGTTGAATCTGGCGTGGGCGAAAAACTGTTTTTT. Translated, it gives CSVESGVGEKLFF.

Comments on this clone: The sample carries other DNA sequences with the same CDR3. The J gene is TRBJ1-1, the V gene TRBV5-1; D ambiguous. The germline gives CDR1 SGHRS, CDR2 YFSETQ. The CDR3 length is 13 residues. V was trimmed by 2 bases and J by 0 bases, leaving 5 bases between them. In DNA form, the CDR3 reads TGCGCCAGCAGCTTCGGGTTGAACACTGAAGCTTTCTTT. Protein: CASSFGLNTEAFF.

The chain recombines TRBV10-3 with TRBJ2-1; 14 bases fit TRBD2. The CDR3 has 18 residues. Germline CDR1 and CDR2: ENHRY and SYGVKD. V was pared by 2 bases and J by 5 bases, with 8 bases of the junction left unmatched. The CDR3 DNA sequence: TGTGCCATCAGTGAGGATGGGACTAGCGGGAGAGAGGACAATGAGCAGTTCTTC. Its translation is CAISEDGTSGREDNEQFF.

V and J are TRBV4-1 and TRBJ1-2; D may be TRBD1 (6 bases). The CDR3 is 13 amino acids. Germline V gene lookup returns CDR1 MGHRA and CDR2 YSYEKL. Trimming cost V 5 bases and J 4 bases, with 11 bases left between them. CDR3 loop: CASSDRTAYGYTF. The CDR3 DNA follows: TGCGCCAGCAGCGACAGGACAGCCTATGGCTACACCTTC.

V gene TRBV5-1 combines with J gene TRBJ1-2; D ambiguous. V shed 2 bases and J shed 2 bases, with 7 bases lying between them. CDR3 length: 13 amino acids. Germline lookup yields CDR1 SGHRS and CDR2 YFSETQ. Here the CDR3 reads CASSFRKNYGYTF. In DNA, the CDR3 is TGCGCCAGCAGCTTCAGGAAGAACTATGGCTACACCTTC.

This clone was seen just once. The rearrangement joins TRBV7-9 to TRBJ2-1; 8 bases are shared with TRBD2. The CDR3 is made up of 16 amino acids. V shed 6 bases, J shed 6 bases, and the junction held 13 bases outside the gene matches. Looked up from germline, CDR1 is SEHNR and CDR2 is FQNEAQ (reference sequence). The CDR3: CASRITGTRSGNEQFF. In DNA, the CDR3 is TGTGCCAGCAGAATTACCGGGACTAGAAGCGGCAATGAGCAGTTCTTC.

This clone appeared a few times. The chain recombines TRBV5-1 with TRBJ2-5; 7 nucleotides line up with TRBD1. Losses at the gene ends were 1 base for V and 4 bases for J; bases not matched to a gene: 10. The CDR3 sequence is 16 residues long. Germline V CDR1 and CDR2: SGHRS, YFSETQ. The CDR3 protein is CASSLSPRTGLETQYF. The CDR3 region has the DNA TGCGCCAGCAGCTTGTCACCACGGACAGGTTTAGAGACCCAGTACTTC.